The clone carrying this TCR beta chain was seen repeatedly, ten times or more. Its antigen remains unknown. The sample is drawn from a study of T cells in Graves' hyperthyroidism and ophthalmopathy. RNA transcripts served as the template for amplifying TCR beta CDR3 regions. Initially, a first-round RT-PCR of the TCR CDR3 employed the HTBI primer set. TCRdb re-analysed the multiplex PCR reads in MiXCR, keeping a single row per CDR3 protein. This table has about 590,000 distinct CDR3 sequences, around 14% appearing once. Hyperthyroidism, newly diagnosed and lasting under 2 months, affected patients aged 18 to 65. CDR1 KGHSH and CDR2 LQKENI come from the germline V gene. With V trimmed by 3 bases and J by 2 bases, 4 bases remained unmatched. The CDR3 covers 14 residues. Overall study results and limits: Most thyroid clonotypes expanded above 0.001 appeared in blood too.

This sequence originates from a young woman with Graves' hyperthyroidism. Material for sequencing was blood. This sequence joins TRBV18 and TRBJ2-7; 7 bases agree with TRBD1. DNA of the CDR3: TGTGCCAGCTCACCGATGGACAGGACCTACGAGCAGTACTTC. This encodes CASSPMDRTYEQYF.